Listed below are T cell receptor beta chains from one sample, sequenced in a study of blood T cell repertoires in COVID-19. This table comes from immunoSEQ multiplex PCR, and its TCRdb copy is limited to in-frame clones, with some not included. The sample lists about 150,000 clones; roughly four fifths were seen once. Material for sequencing was peripheral blood. The receptors derive from a man at least 80 years old with acute or convalescent COVID-19. CDR3s include the opening cysteine and the closing phenylalanine or tryptophan. Fields, in order: CDR3 DNA, CDR3 protein, clone size, J gene, V gene, D gene. D genes are given only for firm matches. Size values are once, few and many counts, or a class for expanded clones, and some rows have none.

DNA: TGTGCCAGCAGCGAAGCGGGGGGGCCCACAGATACGCAGTATTTT
CDR3: CASSEAGGPTDTQYF
size: NA
J: TRBJ2-3
V: TRBV5-8
D: TRBD2

DNA: TGTGCCAGCTCACTCAACAGGGATGAAAAACTGTTTTTT
CDR3: CASSLNRDEKLFF
size: NA
J: TRBJ1-4
V: TRBV18
D: NA

DNA: TGTGCCAGCAGCTTAGGTCGTAGGGGGACTGAAGCTTTCTTT
CDR3: CASSLGRRGTEAFF
size: NA
J: TRBJ1-1
V: TRBV7-8
D: NA

DNA: TGTGCCAGCAGGACGATAGCACCTGGGGCCAACGTCCTGACTTTC
CDR3: CASRTIAPGANVLTF
size: NA
J: TRBJ2-6
V: TRBV28
D: NA

DNA: TGTGCCAGCAGCTTTAGGCAGGGCCTACAAGAGACCCAGTACTTC
CDR3: CASSFRQGLQETQYF
size: NA
J: TRBJ2-5
V: TRBV5-4
D: NA

DNA: TGTGCCAGCTCACTTGATGAGACAGTCAATCAGCCCCAGCATTTT
CDR3: CASSLDETVNQPQHF
size: NA
J: TRBJ1-5
V: TRBV18
D: NA

DNA: TGTGCCAGCAGCTCCGTCGCAGGGATTTTCGAGCCCCAGCATTTT
CDR3: CASSSVAGIFEPQHF
size: NA
J: TRBJ1-5
V: TRBV6-6
D: NA

DNA: TGTGCCAGCAGCCAAGGGGACAGTGTCGTCGGCTACACCTTC
CDR3: CASSQGDSVVGYTF
size: NA
J: TRBJ1-2
V: TRBV4-2
D: TRBD1

DNA: TGTGCCATCAGTGGAGCCGGGGACAGGGTCGGGGAAAAACTGTTTTTT
CDR3: CAISGAGDRVGEKLFF
size: NA
J: TRBJ1-4
V: TRBV10-3
D: TRBD1

DNA: TGTGCCACCAGTGATTTTGGGGCAGCAACAGATACGCAGTATTTT
CDR3: CATSDFGAATDTQYF
size: once
J: TRBJ2-3
V: TRBV24-1
D: NA

DNA: TGTGCCAGCAGCCAAGATTACAGGGGGGCCGGGGAGCTGTTTTTT
CDR3: CASSQDYRGAGELFF
size: NA
J: TRBJ2-2
V: TRBV3-1/TRBV3-2
D: TRBD1

DNA: TGTGCCAGTAGTATACACGAGGGGGATGGCTACACCTTC
CDR3: CASSIHEGDGYTF
size: NA
J: TRBJ1-2
V: TRBV19
D: NA

DNA: TGTGCCAGCAGTTTATGGGCTAATCAGCCCCAGCATTTT
CDR3: CASSLWANQPQHF
size: NA
J: TRBJ1-5
V: TRBV12-3/TRBV12-4
D: NA

DNA: TGTGCCAGCAGTGAACGGGGTCGGGGGGACAGCACAGATACGCAGTATTTT
CDR3: CASSERGRGDSTDTQYF
size: NA
J: TRBJ2-3
V: TRBV2
D: TRBD2

DNA: TGTGCCAGCAGCCAAGCCGCTAGCGGGGGTACCTACGAGCAGTACTTC
CDR3: CASSQAASGGTYEQYF
size: once
J: TRBJ2-7
V: TRBV4-2
D: TRBD2

DNA: TGTGCCAGCAGTGCCCAGGGGTTAAACACTGAAGCTTTCTTT
CDR3: CASSAQGLNTEAFF
size: NA
J: TRBJ1-1
V: TRBV27
D: NA

DNA: TGTGCCAGCAGCGCATCAGGTCAGCCCCAGCATTTT
CDR3: CASSASGQPQHF
size: few
J: TRBJ1-5
V: TRBV3-1/TRBV3-2
D: NA

DNA: TGTGCCATTGAAAGGACACAGAACACCGGGGAGCTGTTTTTT
CDR3: CAIERTQNTGELFF
size: few
J: TRBJ2-2
V: TRBV7-8
D: NA

DNA: TGCGCCAGCAGCCAATGGGACAGGGGCTTCAATGAGCAGTTCTTC
CDR3: CASSQWDRGFNEQFF
size: few
J: TRBJ2-1
V: TRBV4-1
D: TRBD1

DNA: TGCGCCAGCAGCTCACAGCCAGATACGCAGTATTTT
CDR3: CASSSQPDTQYF
size: NA
J: TRBJ2-3
V: TRBV5-1
D: NA

DNA: TGTGCCAGTAGTATCAGGGGGGACACTGAAGCTTTCTTT
CDR3: CASSIRGDTEAFF
size: NA
J: TRBJ1-1
V: TRBV19
D: TRBD1

DNA: TGTGCCAGCAGTCGGGCAGGGGGCGCCTCCGGGGAGCTGTTTTTT
CDR3: CASSRAGGASGELFF
size: few
J: TRBJ2-2
V: TRBV2
D: TRBD1

DNA: TGTGCCAGCAGTTCCTCCTTAGCGGGGGGGGCCACAGATACGCAGTATTTT
CDR3: CASSSSLAGGATDTQYF
size: NA
J: TRBJ2-3
V: TRBV28
D: TRBD2

DNA: TGTGCCATCAGTGGACTTCAGTTAGACTATGGCTACACCTTC
CDR3: CAISGLQLDYGYTF
size: NA
J: TRBJ1-2
V: TRBV10-3
D: NA

DNA: TGCGCCAGCAGCCTAACCGGGACAGGTTACGAGCAGTACTTC
CDR3: CASSLTGTGYEQYF
size: NA
J: TRBJ2-7
V: TRBV5-1
D: TRBD1

DNA: TGTGCCAGCTCACCGACAGGCCCTGGAAGCTACGAGCAGTACTTC
CDR3: CASSPTGPGSYEQYF
size: once
J: TRBJ2-7
V: TRBV18
D: NA

DNA: TGTGCCAGCAGTTCACGGGACAGGGGATCGGGGGAGCAGTACTTC
CDR3: CASSSRDRGSGEQYF
size: once
J: TRBJ2-7
V: TRBV6-5
D: TRBD1

DNA: TGCGCCAGCAGTGGGGGCCCAAACACTGAAGCTTTCTTT
CDR3: CASSGGPNTEAFF
size: NA
J: TRBJ1-1
V: TRBV4-1
D: NA

DNA: TGTGCCAGCAGTTTCACAGGGGGCACTGAAGCTTTCTTT
CDR3: CASSFTGGTEAFF
size: once
J: TRBJ1-1
V: TRBV28
D: TRBD1

DNA: TGTGCCAGCAAACAGGGCCGATTTAACTATGGCTACACCTTC
CDR3: CASKQGRFNYGYTF
size: NA
J: TRBJ1-2
V: TRBV7-2
D: NA

DNA: TGTGCCACCAGCAGAGCCCTAGAAGAGACCCAGTACTTC
CDR3: CATSRALEETQYF
size: once
J: TRBJ2-5
V: TRBV15
D: NA

DNA: TGTGCCAGTAGTATTGACGGGGGGACTAGCGCCAGCACCGGGGAGCTGTTTTTT
CDR3: CASSIDGGTSASTGELFF
size: NA
J: TRBJ2-2
V: TRBV19
D: TRBD2

DNA: TGTGCCAGCAGCCCTAGCACAGATACGCAGTATTTT
CDR3: CASSPSTDTQYF
size: NA
J: TRBJ2-3
V: TRBV9
D: NA

DNA: TGTGCCAGCAGCCAGACTAGAATCACCGGGGAGCTGTTTTTT
CDR3: CASSQTRITGELFF
size: NA
J: TRBJ2-2
V: TRBV14
D: NA

DNA: TGTGCCAGCAGGCTCCGGGAGCTTTTAACCGGGGAGCTGTTTTTT
CDR3: CASRLRELLTGELFF
size: NA
J: TRBJ2-2
V: TRBV6-5
D: NA

DNA: TGTGCCAGCAGCCCGGGACTAGCGGGGACTTACGAGCAGTACTTC
CDR3: CASSPGLAGTYEQYF
size: NA
J: TRBJ2-7
V: TRBV7-2
D: TRBD2

DNA: TGCGCCAGCAGCTCGAGGCCTCAGGGAACTAATGAAAAACTGTTTTTT
CDR3: CASSSRPQGTNEKLFF
size: NA
J: TRBJ1-4
V: TRBV5-1
D: NA

DNA: TGTGCCAGCAGTCAGGGGCTGACTGGAAACACCATATATTTT
CDR3: CASSQGLTGNTIYF
size: once
J: TRBJ1-3
V: TRBV2
D: NA

DNA: TGTGCCAGCCGGTCTCGGCAGGCCCCGGGGGAAAAACTGTTTTTT
CDR3: CASRSRQAPGEKLFF
size: NA
J: TRBJ1-4
V: TRBV27
D: NA

DNA: TGTGCCAGCAGTCTACCCGGACAGGGGATCCAAGAGACCCAGTACTTC
CDR3: CASSLPGQGIQETQYF
size: NA
J: TRBJ2-5
V: TRBV28
D: TRBD1

DNA: TGTGCCAGCAACGACGGACAGGGTCGGAGCAATCAGCCCCAGCATTTT
CDR3: CASNDGQGRSNQPQHF
size: NA
J: TRBJ1-5
V: TRBV6-6
D: TRBD1

DNA: TGTGCCAGCAGCTTATATACAGGGGGGCGCATAGATACGCAGTATTTT
CDR3: CASSLYTGGRIDTQYF
size: NA
J: TRBJ2-3
V: TRBV7-2
D: TRBD1

DNA: TGCGCCAGCAGCTTGGGCCAGGGCGGTAGTGATACGCAGTATTTT
CDR3: CASSLGQGGSDTQYF
size: NA
J: TRBJ2-3
V: TRBV5-1
D: NA

DNA: TGTGCCAGCAGGATAAACAGGGCAACTAATGAAAAACTGTTTTTT
CDR3: CASRINRATNEKLFF
size: NA
J: TRBJ1-4
V: TRBV2
D: NA

DNA: TGTGCCACCAGCAGAGATACGGGGAACACTGAAGCTTTCTTT
CDR3: CATSRDTGNTEAFF
size: NA
J: TRBJ1-1
V: TRBV15
D: NA

DNA: TGTGCCAGCAGGCAAAGTTCAGGGGGCGGCTATGGCTACACCTTC
CDR3: CASRQSSGGGYGYTF
size: NA
J: TRBJ1-2
V: TRBV6-5
D: TRBD1

DNA: TGTGCCAGCAGTTTAGTCCAGGGCGGTCAGCCCCAGCATTTT
CDR3: CASSLVQGGQPQHF
size: few
J: TRBJ1-5
V: TRBV28
D: NA

DNA: TGCGCCAGCAGCCAAGTCCAGGGTCAGCCCCAGCATTTT
CDR3: CASSQVQGQPQHF
size: NA
J: TRBJ1-5
V: TRBV4-1
D: NA